This T cell receptor (beta chain) was observed in a study of shared clonotypes between healthy human individuals. CDR1 MNHEY and CDR2 SMNVEV come from the germline V gene (reference sequence). The CDR3 is 13 residues long. With 10 bases clipped from V and 7 bases from J, the junction kept 4 bases outside the gene matches. Using immunoSEQ multiplex PCR, the repertoire was profiled, and TCRdb retains in-frame clones only, with some absent. Of around 1,900,000 clones listed, about 94% are singletons. The naive CD8 population came from CD45RO-negative cells selected for CCR7, without terminally differentiated effector memory CD45RA+ cells.

The chain links TRBV27 to TRBJ2-1; 13 bases are a match to TRBD2. This TCR came from a man aged 18 to 30 in good health. Some clones in this sample may be carry-over from other donors' samples. Material for sequencing was naive CD8+ T cells from PBMCs. The DNA for the CDR3 is TGTGCCACGTTACTAGCGGGAGGGAATGAGCAGTTCTTC. Its protein product is CATLLAGGNEQFF.